These 21 T cell receptor beta chains were all obtained from the same sample, sequenced in a study of T cell changes during pregnancy in multiple sclerosis. The protocol was immunoSEQ multiplex PCR, while the TCRdb copy is restricted to in-frame clones and leaves out a portion. The repertoire holds fewer than 45,000 clones, with less than 95% as singletons. Specimen: CD8+ T cells from peripheral blood mononuclear cells, collected in the first trimester of pregnancy. The receptor set was obtained from a female donor with multiple sclerosis, enrolled in a pregnancy study.

This clone showed up just once. V gene TRBV27 combines with J gene TRBJ1-5; D gene ambiguous. Germline-derived CDR1 and CDR2 are MNHEY and SMNVEV (reference sequence). CDR3 length: 15 amino acids. V lost 2 bases and J 2 bases, leaving 10 bases between the germline ends. DNA of the CDR3: TGTGCCAGCAGTTTAGGAGGGTTCGGCAATCAGCCCCAGCATTTT. Translated: CASSLGGFGNQPQHF.

The V call is TRBV5-6, the J call TRBJ1-2, with a possible D match to TRBD1 (5 bases). V lost 4 bases to trimming and J lost 4 bases, with 14 bases between them. The CDR3 has 14 residues. CDR1 and CDR2 (germline): SGHDT, YYEEEE. Written as DNA, the CDR3 is TGTGCCAGCAGCCCCTTACGGGGGACCTATGGCTACACCTTC. This codes for CASSPLRGTYGYTF.

This clone showed up just once. CDR3 coding DNA: TGTGCCAGCAGCTTAGTGGGGACAGAGGAAACCTACGAGCAGTACTTC. Its protein product is CASSLVGTEETYEQYF. This chain connects TRBV7-9 to TRBJ2-7, with 7 bases aligning to TRBD1. Germline V lookup: CDR1 SEHNR, CDR2 FQNEAQ (reference sequence). The trim removed 1 base at V and 2 bases at J, leaving 8 bases unmatched. CDR3 length: 16 amino acids.

The chain has TRBV5-6 and TRBJ2-1; TRBD1 agrees at 8 bases. V lost 4 bases, J lost 3 bases, and 9 bases stayed unmatched. The germline V gene has CDR1 SGHDT and CDR2 YYEEEE. There are 16 residues in the CDR3. The CDR3 nucleotides read TGTGCCAGCAGCCCTAAAACAGGGGGACACTACAATGAGCAGTTCTTC. This translates into CASSPKTGGHYNEQFF.

The V and J genes are TRBV7-8 and TRBJ2-1, with TRBD2 identical over 8 bases. The CDR3 sequence is 15 residues long. CDR1 SGHVS and CDR2 FQNEAQ come from the germline V gene. V was pared by 7 bases and J by 4 bases, with 9 bases of the junction left unmatched. The CDR3, as DNA: TGTGCCAGCACCCTTCTTAGCGGGGCGTACAATGAGCAGTTCTTC. Its protein is CASTLLSGAYNEQFF.

V is TRBV5-1 and J is TRBJ2-5, with D unresolved. The end of the DNA fits TRBJ2-7 better, so the J call may be wrong. This CDR3 region has 13 residues. Germline CDR1 is SGHRS and CDR2 is YFSETQ. The CDR3 DNA is TGCGCCAGCAGCTTGATATGGTCCTACGAGCAGTACTTC. Translating it yields CASSLIWSYEQYF.

This rearrangement joins TRBV7-8 to TRBJ2-5; TRBD2 matches 12 bases. The V segment lost 7 bases and the J segment 3 bases; nucleotides outside the gene matches: 9. Germline V gene data show CDR1 as SGHVS and CDR2 as FQNEAQ. The CDR3 spans 16 residues. The CDR3 is CASTLFTSGGKETQYF. For the CDR3, the DNA is TGTGCCAGCACCCTTTTTACTAGCGGGGGGAAAGAGACCCAGTACTTC.

J is TRBJ2-1 and V is TRBV5-4; D is perhaps TRBD1 (6 bases). CDR3 length equals 13 residues. CDR1 is SGHNT and CDR2 is YYREEE in the germline V gene (reference sequence). Trimming pared 4 bases from V and 4 bases from J, leaving 9 bases between. The CDR3 here is CASSEDSYNEQFF. The CDR3 DNA reads TGTGCCAGCAGCGAGGACAGTTACAATGAGCAGTTCTTC.

The chain uses TRBV4-2 and TRBJ1-2; no clear D. Germline CDR1 and CDR2: LGHNA and YNFKEQ. V was shortened by 0 bases and J by 0 bases, with 8 bases between the two germline ends. CDR3 length: 15 amino acids. The CDR3 sequence: CASSQEANANYGYTF. The CDR3 DNA sequence: TGTGCCAGCAGCCAAGAAGCAAACGCTAACTATGGCTACACCTTC.

This clone turned up a few times. V gene TRBV6-5 combines with J gene TRBJ1-5; D gene uncertain. V dropped 6 bases and J dropped 2 bases, with 8 bases sitting between them. The CDR3 covers 13 residues. Per the germline V gene, CDR1 is MNHEY and CDR2 is SVGAGI. CDR3 sequence reads: CASREGGNQPQHF. The DNA of the CDR3 is TGTGCCAGCAGGGAGGGTGGCAATCAGCCCCAGCATTTT.

The CDR3 coding sequence is TGTGCCAGCAGTCAGGGACAGGGTGGAAACATTCAGTACTTC. It specifies CASSQGQGGNIQYF. The chain recombines TRBV2 with TRBJ2-4; 9 positions match TRBD1. CDR1 and CDR2 (germline): SNHLY, FYNNEI. V was clipped by 5 bases and J by 6 bases; unmatched bases: 5. The CDR3 length is 14 residues.

The chain recombines TRBV10-3 with TRBJ2-1; 10 bases match TRBD1. The CDR3 has 14 amino acids. Per germline, CDR1 ENHRY and CDR2 SYGVKD. Trimming took 4 bases from V and 8 from J; bases not matched to a gene: 5. The CDR3 region is CAISVGQGGDEQFF. CDR3 DNA sequence: TGTGCCATCAGTGTCGGACAGGGGGGCGATGAGCAGTTCTTC.

J is TRBJ2-1 and V is TRBV4-2; 8 bases are shared with TRBD2. Per germline, CDR1 LGHNA and CDR2 YNFKEQ. V lost 0 bases, J lost 7 bases, and 5 bases stayed unmatched. The CDR3 is made up of 15 amino acids. The CDR3 DNA reads as TGTGCCAGCAGCCAAGAGATCGGGGGGGCAAATGAGCAGTTCTTC. As protein: CASSQEIGGANEQFF.

V is TRBV4-2 and J is TRBJ2-5, with a tentative D call TRBD2 (6 bases). The J call could be wrong; TRBJ2-7 is a better fit for the DNA end. Per the germline V gene, CDR1 is LGHNA and CDR2 is YNFKEQ. The CDR3 has 16 amino acids. The CDR3 coding sequence is TGTGCCAGCAGCCAAGGTGGAACTAGCACCACCTACGAGCAGTACTTC. Protein sequence: CASSQGGTSTTYEQYF.

This chain joins TRBV7-6 and TRBJ1-4; 10 nucleotides agree with TRBD1. This CDR3 has 13 amino acids. Germline CDR1 reads SGHVS; CDR2 reads FNYEAQ. J lost 9 bases, V lost 5 bases, and 3 bases had no gene match. This CDR3 is CASSPDRGQKLFF. In nucleotides, the CDR3 is TGTGCCAGCAGCCCAGACAGGGGGCAAAAACTGTTTTTT.

The chain links TRBV6-4 to TRBJ2-2, with D tentatively TRBD2 (5 bases). CDR1 MRHNA and CDR2 SNTAGT come from the germline V gene. The CDR3 runs to 16 residues. The V and J ends lost 9 bases and 1 base respectively, with 18 bases between them. CDR3 in amino acids: CARPQAAPGNTGELFF. CDR3 coding DNA: TGTGCCAGACCTCAAGCGGCGCCGGGGAACACCGGGGAGCTGTTTTTT.

The chain employs TRBV19 and TRBJ2-2, with 8 nucleotides matching TRBD1. V lost 10 bases and J lost 8; bases outside the gene matches: 6. The germline CDR1 and CDR2 sequences are LNHDA and SQIVND (reference sequence). The CDR3 is 12 amino acids. In DNA form, the CDR3 reads TGTGCCACCAGACAGGGGACGGGGGAGCTGTTTTTT. This encodes CATRQGTGELFF.

The chain uses TRBV20-1 and TRBJ1-1; D is unclear. Germline values: CDR1 DFQATT, CDR2 SNEGSKA (reference sequence). The V gene lost 4 bases and the J gene lost 2 bases, with 5 bases spanning the gap. CDR3 size: 11 residues. The CDR3, as DNA: TGCAGTGCTAATTATAACACTGAAGCTTTCTTT. Translating it yields CSANYNTEAFF.

The V gene is TRBV4-3, the J gene TRBJ2-6; D may be TRBD1 (6 bases). Trimming took 4 bases from V and 0 from J, leaving 13 bases between them. The germline V gene encodes CDR1 LGHNA and CDR2 YSLEER. The CDR3 spans 17 residues. The DNA for the CDR3 is TGCGCCAGCAGCCGACAGGATTCCAGCTCTGGGGCCAACGTCCTGACTTTC. Protein: CASSRQDSSSGANVLTF.

The chain couples TRBV5-4 to TRBJ2-7, with 8 bases that match TRBD2. The CDR3 extends over 13 amino acids. The V and J ends lost 3 bases and 5 bases, in that order; junction bases with no gene match: 4. In germline, CDR1 is SGHNT, CDR2 YYREEE (reference sequence). The CDR3 bases are TGTGCCAGCAGCTGGGGGACTAGTAACGAGCAGTACTTC. Translated: CASSWGTSNEQYF.

The rearrangement links TRBV7-2 to TRBJ2-5; 7 bases agree with TRBD1. Germline values: CDR1 SGHTA, CDR2 FQGNSA. This CDR3 has 15 residues. V was clipped by 1 base and J by 2 bases; unmatched bases: 4. CDR3 in DNA: TGTGCCAGCAGCTTAGGAGGGGGCCCTCAAGAGACCCAGTACTTC. This codes for CASSLGGGPQETQYF. The whole variable domain, filled in from reference TRBV7-2 and TRBJ2-5, reads GAGVSQSPSNKVTEKGKDVELRCDPISGHTALYWYRQSLGQGLEFLIYFQGNSAPDKSGLPSDRFSAERTGGSVSTLTIQRTQQEDSAVYLCASSLGGGPQETQYFGPGTRLLVL.